Each of the 8 T cell receptor beta chains below was sequenced from the same sample in a study of blood T cell repertoires in COVID-19. Some clones are missing from TCRdb's copy, which holds only in-frame ones; the method was immunoSEQ multiplex PCR. The profile covers about 120,000 clones, with 65% to 80% appearing a single time and about 2.5% taken by the ten largest. Sequencing used peripheral blood. The receptors were sampled from a man aged 45-65 years with acute or convalescent COVID-19.

The chain is built from TRBV30 and TRBJ1-5; no firm D call. Germline V CDR1 and CDR2: GTSNPN, SVGIG (reference sequence). The CDR3 totals 13 residues. The V end was cut by 2 bases, the J end by 4 bases, with 9 bases between. CDR3 coding DNA: TGTGCCTGGAGTTACACAGAGAATCAGCCCCAGCATTTT. This translates into CAWSYTENQPQHF. The full variable domain, in which reference TRBV30 and TRBJ1-5 provide the parts outside the CDR3, is SQTIHQWPATLVQPVGSPLSLECTVEGTSNPNLYWYRQAAGRGLQLLFYSVGIGQISSEVPQNLSASRPQDRQFILSSKKLLLSDSGFYLCAWSYTENQPQHFGDGTRLSIL.

The rearrangement joins TRBV28 to TRBJ2-7; 9 nucleotides line up with TRBD2. CDR1 is MDHEN and CDR2 is SYDVKM in the germline V gene. V was clipped by 2 bases and J by 7 bases; unmatched bases: 9. The CDR3 has 15 amino acids. CDR3 residues: CASSLVEAGGWEQYF. In DNA form, the CDR3 reads TGTGCCAGCAGTTTAGTGGAAGCGGGAGGTTGGGAGCAGTACTTC.

The chain couples TRBV3-1 (or the pseudogene TRBV3-2) to TRBJ2-1; the match to TRBD2 covers 13 bases. Germline assignment: CDR1 LGHDT and CDR2 YNNKEL (reference sequence). This CDR3 spans 15 amino acids. V was pared by 5 bases and J by 12 bases, with 10 bases of the junction left unmatched. The CDR3 region is CASSSGLAGILRQFF. The CDR3 DNA is TGTGCCAGCAGCTCGGGACTAGCGGGGATCCTGCGGCAGTTCTTC.

This clone was counted only a few times. This sequence joins TRBV10-2 and TRBJ1-5; D perhaps matches TRBD1 (5 bases). The CDR3 is 12 amino acids. In germline, CDR1 is WSHSY, CDR2 SAAADI. Trimming left V 6 bases short and J 6 bases short, with 9 bases between. CDR3 residues: CASRDQGQPQHF. In DNA, the CDR3 is TGCGCCAGCAGGGATCAGGGTCAGCCCCAGCATTTT.

In DNA form, the CDR3 reads TGTGCCAGCAGTGACCCCCCAGTGAACACCGGGGAGCTGTTTTTT. Translation gives CASSDPPVNTGELFF. The V and J genes are TRBV2 and TRBJ2-2; no firm D call. Germline assignment: CDR1 SNHLY and CDR2 FYNNEI. The CDR3 sequence is 15 residues long. V dropped 3 bases and J dropped 1 base, with 9 bases sitting between them.

CDR3 amino acids: CASNQAGGDGSYNEQFF. CDR3 bases: TGTGCCAGTAATCAAGCGGGAGGTGATGGGTCCTACAATGAGCAGTTCTTC. The chain carries TRBV19 and TRBJ2-1; 9 positions match TRBD2. CDR1 and CDR2 from the germline V gene are LNHDA and SQIVND (reference sequence). V lost 7 bases, J lost 1 base, and 11 bases stayed unmatched. The CDR3 is 17 residues long.

This chain links TRBV4-1 with TRBJ2-1; 10 bases are shared with TRBD2. Per germline, CDR1 MGHRA and CDR2 YSYEKL. V was pared by 6 bases and J by 3 bases, with 2 bases of the junction left unmatched. CDR3 size: 14 residues. This CDR3 reads CASSLAGDYNEQFF. CDR3 sequence (DNA): TGCGCCAGCAGTCTAGCGGGAGACTACAATGAGCAGTTCTTC.

The rearrangement joins TRBV6-5 to TRBJ1-1; 8 bases agree with TRBD1. This CDR3 comprises 15 residues. The germline V gene has CDR1 MNHEY and CDR2 SVGAGI. V lost 2 bases, J lost 4 bases, and 6 bases stayed unmatched. In DNA form, the CDR3 reads TGTGCCAGCAGTTACCTCCTTGACAGGGGCACTGAAGCTTTCTTT. It yields the protein CASSYLLDRGTEAFF.